A selection of T cell receptor beta chains follows, all from one sample in a study of blood T cell repertoires in COVID-19. Here immunoSEQ multiplex PCR was the method, and the copy in TCRdb shows in-frame clones only, minus some. Of around 340,000 clones in the sample, about 86% were seen once. The sequencing sample was made of PBMCs or T cells enriched from blood (not recorded which). The origin of the receptors is a woman in her 40s with acute COVID-19. CDR3s include the opening cysteine and the closing phenylalanine or tryptophan. D genes are given only for firm matches. Size tells how often a clone was seen (once, few, many) or the class of an expanded clone, and some rows leave it out.

clone_size,d_call,v_call,j_call,cdr3_length,cdr3_aa,cdr3_nt
NA,NA,TRBV12-3/TRBV12-4,TRBJ1-2,12,CASNNGRDGYTF,TGTGCCAGCAACAACGGCAGGGATGGCTACACCTTC
NA,TRBD1,TRBV4-2,TRBJ1-5,13,CASSGTGYQPQHF,TGTGCCAGCAGCGGGACAGGCTATCAGCCCCAGCATTTT
NA,NA,TRBV5-4,TRBJ1-2,14,CASSLGQEVYGYTF,TGTGCCAGCAGCTTGGGGCAGGAGGTCTATGGCTACACCTTC
NA,TRBD2,TRBV7-8,TRBJ2-3,16,CASSPKLAGGTDTQYF,TGTGCCAGCAGCCCCAAACTAGCGGGGGGCACAGATACGCAGTATTTT
NA,NA,TRBV2,TRBJ2-1,17,CASTSLAGQGGYNEQFF,TGTGCCAGCACCTCCCTTGCGGGGCAGGGAGGTTACAATGAGCAGTTCTTC
NA,TRBD1,TRBV29-1,TRBJ2-1,12,CSGQIQGYEQFF,TGCAGCGGCCAAATACAGGGGTATGAGCAGTTCTTC
once,NA,TRBV2,TRBJ1-3,16,CASSSPTVTSGNTIYF,TGTGCCAGCAGCTCACCGACAGTTACCTCTGGAAACACCATATATTTT
NA,TRBD2,TRBV3-1/TRBV3-2,TRBJ2-7,13,CASSQAGGLEQYF,TGTGCCAGCAGCCAAGCGGGGGGGCTCGAGCAGTACTTC
NA,NA,TRBV15,TRBJ1-5,14,CATSRSPGNQPQHF,TGTGCCACCAGCAGATCCCCGGGCAATCAGCCCCAGCATTTT
NA,TRBD1,TRBV10-3,TRBJ2-2,16,CAMGQGPPANTGELFF,TGTGCCATGGGACAGGGTCCCCCTGCGAACACCGGGGAGCTGTTTTTT
few,NA,TRBV6-5,TRBJ1-1,14,CASSRVRLNTEAFF,TGTGCCAGCAGTCGTGTCAGGTTGAACACTGAAGCTTTCTTT
NA,TRBD1,TRBV19,TRBJ2-5,13,CASSPRDRETQYF,TGTGCCAGTAGTCCCCGGGACAGAGAGACCCAGTACTTC
NA,NA,TRBV7-8,TRBJ1-1,16,CASSLASAGAFTEAFF,TGTGCCAGCAGCTTAGCGTCGGCGGGGGCGTTCACTGAAGCTTTCTTT
NA,NA,TRBV18,TRBJ2-3,15,CASSPGARSTDTQYF,TGTGCCAGCTCACCGGGGGCTAGAAGCACAGATACGCAGTATTTT
NA,TRBD2,TRBV24-1,TRBJ2-2,15,CATSDAGGSTGELFF,TGTGCCACCAGTGATGCGGGGGGGAGCACCGGGGAGCTGTTTTTT
once,NA,TRBV5-4,TRBJ2-6,16,CASKQGGSSGANVLTF,TGTGCCAGTAAACAGGGGGGGAGCTCTGGGGCCAACGTCCTGACTTTC
NA,TRBD1,TRBV5-4,TRBJ1-1,15,CASSLGQGEGTEAFF,TGTGCCAGCAGCTTGGGACAGGGCGAGGGCACTGAAGCTTTCTTT
NA,TRBD1,TRBV5-1,TRBJ2-1,15,CASSLPTGGIDEQFF,TGCGCCAGCAGCTTACCGACAGGGGGCATAGATGAGCAGTTCTTC
NA,NA,TRBV5-1,TRBJ1-4,14,CASGSGEPNEKLFF,TGCGCCAGCGGCTCGGGGGAACCCAATGAAAAACTGTTTTTT
NA,TRBD1,TRBV5-6,TRBJ1-5,16,CASSLGRRGDRQPQHF,TGTGCCAGCAGCTTGGGTCGCAGGGGGGATCGGCAGCCCCAGCATTTT